This T cell receptor beta chain was obtained from a study of chemoradiotherapy in HPV16-positive cancers. The wider study: Candidate HPV-specific clones and shared TCR motifs came from a couple of HPV16-positive patients. Study-wide findings and caveats: For HPV16-positive patients, expanding HPV-responsive T cells associated with longer recurrence-free survival. Non-HPV-specific T cells did not expand in tumors during treatment, whereas candidate HPV-specific clones and E7-related motifs did.

As regards this clone: What it binds is not known.

Sequencing was performed with immunoSEQ multiplex PCR; in TCRdb, only in-frame clones are kept and a portion is missing. This repertoire shows more than 9,500 clones, 78% found once; its top ten account for around 2%. The germline CDR1 and CDR2 sequences are SGDLS and YYNGEE. Trimming removed 0 bases from V and 1 base from J, with 7 bases in between. The CDR3 is 14 amino acids. Samples were taken several times over chemoradiotherapy. This material was acquired from a patient who underwent chemoradiotherapy. The V call is TRBV9, the J call TRBJ1-2; D gene unclear. The sequence was collected from a human donor with HPV-associated anogenital cancer. The CDR3 sequence: CASSVGSNNYGYTF. CDR3 coding DNA: TGTGCCAGCAGCGTAGGAAGTAATAACTATGGCTACACCTTC.